This T cell receptor (beta chain) was identified in a study of cytomegalovirus exposure and HLA in healthy donors. CDR3 length equals 17 residues. Germline loops: CDR1 LNHNV, CDR2 YYDKDF (reference sequence). Trimming cost V 2 bases and J 7 bases; bases outside gene matches: 10. This clone appeared a few times. It was with 60 Vbeta and 13 Jbeta primers that the PCR ran. Generated by immunoSEQ multiplex PCR, the TCRdb table keeps only in-frame clones and is missing some. The table includes some 100,000 clones, approximately 78% detected once. This chain uses TRBV15 with TRBJ1-6; TRBD1 matches at 8 bases. The origin of this receptor is a woman between 35 and 50 years old in good health and CMV-seropositive. Sequencing input: PBMCs. CDR3 DNA: TGTGCCACCAGCAGACCCCCAGGACAGGGCCGAAATTCACCCCTCCACTTT. Protein sequence: CATSRPPGQGRNSPLHF. The whole variable domain, filled in from reference TRBV15 and TRBJ1-6, reads DAMVIQNPRYQVTQFGKPVTLSCSQTLNHNVMYWYQQKSSQAPKLLFHYYDKDFNNEADTPDNFQSRRPNTSFCFLDIRSPGLGDTAMYLCATSRPPGQGRNSPLHFGNGTRLTVT.